A single T cell receptor (beta chain) is shown here with its context. Its antigen is currently unknown. This record belongs to a study of CD8 T cells in Susac syndrome. Study context: Treatment at blood withdrawal was none, corticosteroids, or intravenous immunoglobulin alone in Susac syndrome patients. Overall study results and limits: The number of Susac-specific public clones found was roughly 16 in total CD8+ repertoires and a few in CD8+ TEMRA repertoires.

Random hexamers primed reverse transcription of about 0.45 to 1 ug RNA. The amplification used immunoSEQ multiplex PCR on TCR beta CDR3; it spanned 54 Vbeta and 13 Jbeta. TCRdb processed the immunoSEQ multiplex PCR reads anew with MiXCR; each CDR3 protein has one entry. The sample gives some 50,000 distinct CDR3 sequences, 95% of which show up once; less than 0.9% is in the top ten. CD8+ and CD4+ blood T cells underwent TCR beta sequencing. Germline assignment: CDR1 SGDLS and CDR2 YYNGEE. The CDR3 runs 14 residues. Trimming took 4 bases from V and 4 from J; bases not matched to a gene: 3. This clonotype was sampled from a human donor with Susac syndrome. Sequencing input: CD8+ T cells from PBMCs. The chain couples TRBV9 to TRBJ1-2, with TRBD1 matching over 11 bases. In DNA form, the CDR3 reads TGTGCCAGCAGCACGGGACAGGGGGTCTATGGCTACACCTTC. It encodes CASSTGQGVYGYTF.